A selection of T cell receptor beta chains follows, all from one sample in a study of cytomegalovirus exposure and HLA in healthy donors. Assay used: immunoSEQ multiplex PCR; TCRdb lists only in-frame clones, some missing. The repertoire table contains 70,000 or so clones. The specimen was PBMCs. All receptors derive from a boy under 18 in good health and CMV-seronegative. The CDR3 runs from the conserved cysteine through the conserved F or W. D genes are given only for firm matches.

.	TRBV7-9	TRBJ1-1	CASRPTGLEAFF	TGTGCCAGCAGACCAACAGGGCTTGAAGCTTTCTTT
TRBD1	TRBV7-9	TRBJ1-2	CASSSGTGVGYGYTF	TGTGCCAGCAGCTCCGGGACAGGGGTGGGCTATGGCTACACCTTC
.	TRBV4-1	TRBJ1-1	CASSQGIEQMNTEAFF	TGCGCCAGCAGCCAAGGAATTGAACAGATGAACACTGAAGCTTTCTTT
.	TRBV4-3	TRBJ2-5	CASSQTRGQLRGETQYF	TGCGCCAGCAGCCAAACGCGGGGACAGTTGAGGGGGGAGACCCAGTACTTC
.	TRBV4-3	TRBJ1-4	CASSHEVKGANEKLFF	TGCGCCAGCAGCCATGAGGTGAAGGGGGCTAATGAAAAACTGTTTTTT
TRBD2	TRBV30	TRBJ2-5	CAWSEGLAGLETQYF	TGTGCCTGGAGTGAAGGACTAGCGGGTTTAGAGACCCAGTACTTC
TRBD2	TRBV2	TRBJ2-3	CATAMGLAGSTDTQYF	TGTGCCACCGCGATGGGACTAGCGGGTTCCACAGATACGCAGTATTTT
TRBD1	TRBV29-1	TRBJ1-1	CSVRITTGGFMNTEAFF	TGCAGCGTTCGCATCACGACAGGGGGCTTTATGAACACTGAAGCTTTCTTT
TRBD2	TRBV7-3	TRBJ2-1	CASSLLAGSSYNEQFF	TGTGCCAGCAGCTTGTTAGCGGGTAGCTCCTACAATGAGCAGTTCTTC
TRBD2	TRBV9	TRBJ2-2	CASRPGGGADGELFF	TGTGCCAGCAGGCCCGGCGGGGGGGCCGACGGGGAGCTGTTTTTT
.	TRBV19	TRBJ1-2	CASSTGRNYGYTF	TGTGCCAGTAGTACAGGCCGAAACTATGGCTACACCTTC
.	TRBV9	TRBJ2-7	CASSPHGVGGTVEQYF	TGTGCCAGCAGCCCCCATGGAGTTGGCGGGACGGTCGAGCAGTACTTC
TRBD1	TRBV29-1	TRBJ1-1	CSVGRGQDTEAFF	TGCAGCGTTGGCAGGGGGCAGGACACTGAAGCTTTCTTT
.	TRBV4-2	TRBJ1-3	CASSTLWGLSGNTIYF	TGTGCCAGCAGCACTCTCTGGGGCCTTTCTGGAAACACCATATATTTT
.	TRBV5-1	TRBJ1-1	CASSLGSSMNTEAFF	TGCGCCAGCAGCTTGGGGAGCAGCATGAACACTGAAGCTTTCTTT
TRBD1	TRBV19	TRBJ1-5	CASSIGQGINQPQHF	TGTGCCAGTAGTATAGGACAGGGAATAAATCAGCCCCAGCATTTT
TRBD1	TRBV5-1	TRBJ2-7	CASSLPDRGGEQYF	TGCGCCAGCAGCCTACCGGACAGGGGAGGCGAGCAGTACTTC
TRBD2	TRBV11-2	TRBJ2-7	CASSLGPPGASGSNEQYF	TGTGCCAGCAGCTTAGGCCCCCCGGGTGCTAGCGGGAGCAACGAGCAGTACTTC
.	TRBV18	TRBJ2-3	CASSPGYRGLDTQYF	TGTGCCAGCTCACCAGGGTACAGGGGACTGGATACGCAGTATTTT
.	TRBV11-2	TRBJ1-1	CASTRRGWGGDTEAFF	TGTGCCAGCACCCGAAGAGGGTGGGGTGGGGACACTGAAGCTTTCTTT